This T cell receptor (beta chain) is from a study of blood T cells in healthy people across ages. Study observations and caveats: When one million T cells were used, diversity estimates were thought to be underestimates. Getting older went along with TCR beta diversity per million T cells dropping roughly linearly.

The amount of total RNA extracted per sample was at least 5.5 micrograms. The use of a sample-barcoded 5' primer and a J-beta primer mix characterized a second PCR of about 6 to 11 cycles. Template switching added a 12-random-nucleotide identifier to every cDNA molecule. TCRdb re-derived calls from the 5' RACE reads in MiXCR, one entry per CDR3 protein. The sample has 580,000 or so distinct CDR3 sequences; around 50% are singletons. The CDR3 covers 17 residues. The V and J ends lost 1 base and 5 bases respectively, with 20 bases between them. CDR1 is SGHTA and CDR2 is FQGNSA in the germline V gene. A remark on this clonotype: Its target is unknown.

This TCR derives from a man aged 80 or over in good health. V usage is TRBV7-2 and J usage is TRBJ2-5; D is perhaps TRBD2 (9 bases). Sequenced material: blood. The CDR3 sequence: CASSLGGGAGGLETQYF. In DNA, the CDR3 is TGTGCCAGCAGCTTAGGCGGGGGGGCAGGGGGCTTGGAGACCCAGTACTTC.